This note documents a single TCR beta chain sequence. Its cognate antigen is unknown. A multiplex PCR was run with 60 Vbeta primers and 13 Jbeta primers. TCRdb's copy holds only in-frame clones and misses some; the assay was immunoSEQ multiplex PCR. The data contain roughly 180,000 clones, roughly four fifths of them seen just once; the ten biggest clones take up around 2.6%. V was clipped by 5 bases and J by 2 bases; unmatched bases: 7. The CDR3 contains 15 residues. CDR1 and CDR2 from the germline V gene are LGHNT and FRNRAP. This entry is derived from a study of cytomegalovirus exposure and HLA in healthy donors. General study findings and limits: It was approximately 170 TCR beta chains that were listed as cytomegalovirus-associated. The sole available immune exposure information was CMV serostatus.

Sequencing was carried out using PBMCs. This receptor was taken from a female donor in good health and CMV-seronegative. The chain combines TRBV12-5 with TRBJ2-3; 7 bases map to TRBD1. As DNA, the CDR3 is TGTGCTAGTGGTCGGACAGGAGAAATCACAGATACGCAGTATTTT. Translated, it gives CASGRTGEITDTQYF.